Following are 11 T cell receptor beta chains from one sample sequenced in a study of blood T cell repertoires in COVID-19. Data came from immunoSEQ multiplex PCR; TCRdb stores just in-frame clones and leaves some out. The table records about 140,000 clones, 85% to 90% of them present only once. Sequencing was performed on peripheral blood. The receptors were gathered from a man aged 55 to 70 with active or convalescent COVID-19.

The rearrangement links TRBV24-1 to TRBJ2-5; D is perhaps TRBD1 (6 bases). The CDR3 spans 15 residues. Germline V gene sequence: CDR1 KGHDR, CDR2 SFDVKD. Trimming took 4 bases from V and 2 from J, leaving 13 bases between them. CDR3 in DNA: TGTGCCACCAGTGAGCGGACAGCACTGCAAGAGACCCAGTACTTC. Protein: CATSERTALQETQYF.

CDR3 sequence (DNA): TGTGCCAGCAGTTTGGCGGGAGGGCCGACCGGGGAGCTGTTTTTT. It yields the protein CASSLAGGPTGELFF. V gene TRBV27 combines with J gene TRBJ2-2; 9 bases match TRBD2. The CDR3 is 15 amino acids. Germline-derived CDR1 and CDR2 are MNHEY and SMNVEV (reference sequence). V lost 3 bases to trimming and J lost 5 bases; unmatched junction nucleotides: 4.

The chain couples TRBV4-2 to TRBJ2-3; D is perhaps TRBD2 (5 bases). The CDR3 is 16 amino acids. Germline V lookup: CDR1 LGHNA, CDR2 YNFKEQ. The germline V and J ends were trimmed by 0 bases and 0 bases, with 10 bases remaining between them. CDR3 amino acids: CASSQDWTSSTDTQYF. The CDR3 DNA reads TGTGCCAGCAGCCAAGACTGGACTTCTAGCACAGATACGCAGTATTTT.

The chain has TRBV18 and TRBJ1-6, with 7 bases matching TRBD1. Germline CDR1 KGHSH, CDR2 LQKENI. The length of the CDR3 is 16 residues. V trimming: 5 bases; J trimming: 0 bases; junction bases outside the gene matches: 4. The CDR3 protein is CASSGTESSYNSPLHF. CDR3 nucleotide sequence: TGTGCCAGCTCAGGGACAGAGAGCTCCTATAATTCACCCCTCCACTTT.

CDR3 coding DNA: TGTGCCAGCAGAACGACAGGGGTCTCTGGAAACACCATATATTTT. This sequence encodes CASRTTGVSGNTIYF. This chain links TRBV6-5 with TRBJ1-3, with TRBD1 matching 8 bases. J lost 0 bases, V lost 6 bases, and 4 bases had no gene match. This CDR3 is 15 amino acids long. Germline V gives CDR1 MNHEY, CDR2 SVGAGI.

This chain connects TRBV7-2 to TRBJ2-3, with 13 bases aligning to TRBD2. The germline CDR1 and CDR2 sequences are SGHTA and FQGNSA. This CDR3 has 17 residues. V lost 4 bases to trimming and J lost 6 bases; unmatched junction nucleotides: 10. The CDR3 region is CASSSIRTSGGEDTQYF. The CDR3 nucleotides read TGTGCCAGCAGCTCAATACGAACTAGCGGGGGGGAGGATACGCAGTATTTT.

The count of this clone is one. The rearrangement links TRBV7-9 to TRBJ1-2, with a weak D call TRBD1 (5 bases). Germline V gene sequence: CDR1 SEHNR, CDR2 FQNEAQ (reference sequence). The length of the CDR3 is 14 residues. The ends were cut back, 6 bases at V and 3 bases at J, with 14 bases in the middle. CDR3 DNA: TGTGCCAGCAGGAGTCAGGGCCGTGACTATGGCTACACCTTC. It encodes CASRSQGRDYGYTF.

As regards this clone: At the DNA level, this CDR3 is encoded by other sequences in the same sample as well. V gene TRBV7-2 combines with J gene TRBJ1-2, with 11 bases lining up with TRBD1. Per germline, CDR1 SGHTA and CDR2 FQGNSA. The junction had 0 bases not matched to a gene; V was cut back by 3 bases and J by 0 bases. CDR3 length: 15 amino acids. This CDR3 is CASSLGQGANYGYTF. DNA of the CDR3: TGTGCCAGCAGCTTGGGACAGGGGGCTAACTATGGCTACACCTTC.

The V gene is TRBV4-1, the J gene TRBJ2-7; D is possibly TRBD1 (5 bases). V dropped 2 bases and J dropped 1 base, with 9 bases sitting between them. The germline V gene encodes CDR1 MGHRA and CDR2 YSYEKL. The CDR3 extends over 14 amino acids. The DNA of the CDR3 is TGCGCCAGCAGCCAACTTGACAGTTCCTACGAGCAGTACTTC. This encodes CASSQLDSSYEQYF.

The chain couples TRBV7-9 to TRBJ1-1, with D unclear. Trimming pared 1 base from V and 11 bases from J, leaving 17 bases between. The germline CDR1 and CDR2 sequences are SEHNR and FQNEAQ (reference sequence). This CDR3 is built from 14 residues. Here the CDR3 reads CASSLGISDSEAFF. CDR3 coding DNA: TGTGCCAGCAGCTTAGGGATTTCTGATAGCGAGGCTTTCTTT.

V is TRBV7-2 and J is TRBJ1-2; D is undetermined. The germline gives CDR1 SGHTA, CDR2 FQGNSA. Trimming left V 4 bases short and J 8 bases short, with 17 bases between. The length of the CDR3 is 14 residues. The CDR3 is CASSSPGKGGGYTF. The CDR3 DNA sequence: TGTGCCAGCAGCTCGCCGGGCAAGGGAGGGGGCTACACCTTC.